These 9 T cell receptor beta chains came from one sample sequenced in a study of neurological immune-mediated disorders. One entry per CDR3 protein results from TCRdb running MiXCR on the 5' RACE reads. This table has tens of thousands of distinct CDR3 sequences, 15% to 20% appearing once. The sequenced sample was PBMCs. Receptors were obtained from a middle-aged woman in good health.

The chain joins TRBV7-2 to TRBJ2-3; 8 bases are a match to TRBD2. CDR1 is SGHTA, CDR2 FQGNSA, per germline. The CDR3 runs to 14 residues. Trimming took 4 bases from V and 4 from J; bases not matched to a gene: 4. The CDR3 loop is CASSSLAGSDTQYF. The CDR3 DNA follows: TGTGCCAGCAGCTCTCTAGCGGGTTCAGATACGCAGTATTTT.

This clonotype occurred many times. The chain joins TRBV20-1 to TRBJ1-6; D is perhaps TRBD1 (6 bases). V was clipped by 0 bases and J by 5 bases, with 14 bases between them. Germline V gene data show CDR1 as DFQATT and CDR2 as SNEGSKA (reference sequence). The CDR3 sequence is 16 residues long. In DNA, the CDR3 is TGCAGTGCTAGAGATCTGGGCAAGGGGGATAATTCACCCCTCCACTTT. Residues: CSARDLGKGDNSPLHF.

This clonotype was picked up many times. This chain links TRBV29-1 with TRBJ1-1, with D tentatively TRBD1 (6 bases). CDR3 length: 12 amino acids. Germline assignment: CDR1 SQVTM and CDR2 ANQGSEA. V was pared by 4 bases and J by 1 base, with 7 bases between. Here the CDR3 reads CSVGGGNTEAFF. The CDR3 nucleotides are TGCAGCGTTGGAGGGGGGAACACTGAAGCTTTCTTT.

At least ten counts were recorded for this clonotype. V usage is TRBV6-6 and J usage is TRBJ1-4, with 7 bases that match TRBD1. The CDR3 spans 14 residues. After removal of 6 bases from V and 6 bases from J, the junction contained 7 bases not matched to a gene. Germline CDR1 is MNHNY and CDR2 is SVGAGI (reference sequence). The CDR3, as DNA: TGTGCCAGCAGGCAAACAGGGGAGGATGAAAAACTGTTTTTT. It translates to CASRQTGEDEKLFF.

In this sample, this clonotype turned up many times. This chain uses TRBV15 with TRBJ2-1; the D gene could be TRBD1 or TRBD2 (6 bases each). CDR1 and CDR2 from the germline V gene are LNHNV and YYDKDF (reference sequence). This CDR3 has 14 residues. Between the trimmed V and J ends, which lost 5 bases and 7 bases, there was a span of 15 bases. The CDR3 region has the DNA TGTGCCACCAGCCCCCGGAGGGGGTGGAATGAGCAGTTCTTC. Translating it yields CATSPRRGWNEQFF.

This clonotype was detected ten times or more. The chain carries TRBV7-2 and TRBJ1-3, with D possibly TRBD1 on 5 matching bases. The CDR3 has 15 residues. The germline V gene encodes CDR1 SGHTA and CDR2 FQGNSA. Trimming removed 8 bases at V and 2 bases at J, with 16 bases between. The CDR3 spells CASGPVVGAGNTIYF. The CDR3 coding sequence is TGTGCCAGCGGCCCCGTTGTGGGGGCTGGAAACACCATATATTTT.

This clonotype appeared a few times. The chain combines TRBV3-1 with TRBJ2-4, with D perhaps matching TRBD2 (6 bases). CDR3 length: 17 residues. The V gene lost 4 bases and the J gene lost 3 bases, with 19 bases spanning the gap. The germline gives CDR1 LGHDT, CDR2 YNNKEL (reference sequence). Written as DNA, the CDR3 is TGTGCCAGCAGCCCGGTAAACGAGGGGACTGTCAAAAACATTCAGTACTTC. Protein: CASSPVNEGTVKNIQYF. The full variable domain, in which reference TRBV3-1 and TRBJ2-4 provide the parts outside the CDR3, is DTAVSQTPKYLVTQMGNDKSIKCEQNLGHDTMYWYKQDSKKFLKIMFSYNNKELIINETVPNRFSPKSPDKAHLNLHINSLELGDSAVYFCASSPVNEGTVKNIQYFGAGTRLSVL.

This clonotype was detected many times. The chain combines TRBV6-6 with TRBJ2-3, with D perhaps TRBD1 or TRBD2 (6 bases each). There are 17 residues in the CDR3. Germline CDR1 reads MNHNY; CDR2 reads SVGAGI (reference sequence). V lost 6 bases and J 0 bases, leaving 19 bases between the germline ends. CDR3 protein: CASRLRGGGTSTDTQYF. In DNA, the CDR3 is TGTGCCAGCAGACTCCGTGGAGGGGGGACTAGCACAGATACGCAGTATTTT.

At least ten counts were recorded for this clonotype. This sequence joins TRBV6-5 and TRBJ2-5, with D possibly called TRBD1 or TRBD2 (5 bases each). From germline, CDR1 is MNHEY and CDR2 SVGAGI. The CDR3 is 12 residues long. Trimming removed 6 bases from V and 3 bases from J, with 8 bases in between. The CDR3 reads CASRRGEETQYF. The CDR3 nucleotides are TGTGCCAGCAGGAGGGGAGAAGAGACCCAGTACTTC.